This T cell receptor (beta chain) was recorded in a study of blood T cell repertoires in COVID-19. About the study: COVID-19 samples from acute and convalescent phases originated in the United States, Italy and Spain. PBMCs, B-cell-depleted T cells, or T cells provided the cDNA or gDNA that made up the material.

In the original analysis: By means of reference gene primer amplification, nucleated cell counts were estimated. Assay used: immunoSEQ multiplex PCR; TCRdb lists only in-frame clones, some missing. V and J calls and clone size are as listed in that table; D and trimming were resolved from the DNA. The sample has about 190,000 clones; roughly 80% are singletons. The V gene lost 9 bases and the J gene lost 2 bases, with 8 bases spanning the gap. CDR3 length equals 12 residues. Germline loops: CDR1 ENHRY, CDR2 SYGVKD. The chain recombines TRBV10-3 with TRBJ1-3, with D possibly matching TRBD1 (6 bases). The source of this sequence is a woman between 45 and 65 years old with acute or convalescent COVID-19. The sequenced sample consisted of peripheral blood. The CDR3 loop is CAMQGTGNTIYF. CDR3 sequence (DNA): TGTGCCATGCAGGGGACTGGAAACACCATATATTTT.